What follows are 24 T cell receptor beta chains derived from one specimen sequenced in a study of cytomegalovirus exposure and HLA in healthy donors. PCR employed 60 Vbeta and 13 Jbeta primers. Assay used: immunoSEQ multiplex PCR; TCRdb lists only in-frame clones, some missing. The sample lists 90,000 to 130,000 clones; about two thirds were seen once. Sequencing input: PBMCs. The source is a man aged 25-45 years in good health and CMV-seropositive.

This rearrangement joins TRBV19 to TRBJ1-2, with 7 nucleotides matching TRBD1. V shed 6 bases, J shed 6 bases, and the junction held 16 bases outside the gene matches. Germline CDR1 LNHDA, CDR2 SQIVND (reference sequence). The CDR3 consists of 16 residues. This CDR3 reads CASSTRRGQPRDGYTF. The CDR3 DNA is TGTGCCAGTAGCACCCGAAGGGGACAGCCTAGGGATGGCTACACCTTC.

The V call is TRBV2, the J call TRBJ1-5, with no clear D. This CDR3 has 15 residues. CDR1 SNHLY and CDR2 FYNNEI come from the germline V gene. The V and J ends lost 6 bases and 2 bases respectively, with 14 bases between them. This CDR3 is CASRPRDGGNQPQHF. DNA of the CDR3: TGTGCCAGCAGGCCCCGCGACGGGGGCAATCAGCCCCAGCATTTT.

The V gene is TRBV4-1, the J gene TRBJ2-1, with 8 bases that match TRBD2. After removal of 3 bases from V and 7 bases from J, the junction contained 14 bases not matched to a gene. This CDR3 is built from 17 residues. Germline V CDR1 and CDR2: MGHRA, YSYEKL. The CDR3 DNA reads as TGCGCCAGCAGCCAGCAGCCCGGGGGGGAGCTTAGTAATGAGCAGTTCTTC. It translates to CASSQQPGGELSNEQFF.

The chain couples TRBV10-3 to TRBJ1-4; TRBD1 matches at 7 bases. Trimming took 6 bases from V and 0 from J; bases not matched to a gene: 4. The germline CDR1 and CDR2 sequences are ENHRY and SYGVKD. The CDR3 contains 15 residues. The CDR3: CAISDGTATNEKLFF. The DNA for the CDR3 is TGTGCCATCAGCGACGGGACAGCAACTAATGAAAAACTGTTTTTT.

This clone was detected a few times. The V gene is TRBV4-1, the J gene TRBJ1-1, with TRBD1 identical over 7 bases. The CDR3 totals 15 residues. The germline V gene encodes CDR1 MGHRA and CDR2 YSYEKL. Losses at the gene ends were 10 bases for V and 1 base for J; bases not matched to a gene: 12. The CDR3 is CATRQGEWGNTEAFF. CDR3 bases: TGCGCCACCCGACAGGGCGAATGGGGGAACACTGAAGCTTTCTTT.

The CDR3 loop reads CASSEPGQGALNEKLFF. CDR3 nucleotides: TGTGCCAGCAGCGAACCGGGACAGGGGGCCCTTAATGAAAAACTGTTTTTT. The chain joins TRBV11-2 to TRBJ1-4; 12 bases agree with TRBD1. Trimming removed 5 bases from V and 4 bases from J; junction bases left unmatched: 8. CDR1 is SGHAT and CDR2 is FQNNGV in the germline V gene. The CDR3 is made up of 17 amino acids.

The chain is built from TRBV28 and TRBJ2-7; 14 bases are shared with TRBD2. Looked up from germline, CDR1 is MDHEN and CDR2 is SYDVKM. This CDR3 has 17 amino acids. V dropped 5 bases and J dropped 3; count of bases not matched to a gene: 9. The CDR3 here is CASSRLTGLAGDYEQYF. In DNA, the CDR3 is TGTGCCAGCAGTCGATTAACGGGACTAGCGGGGGACTACGAGCAGTACTTC. The complete variable domain, with remaining parts taken from reference TRBV28 and TRBJ2-7, reads DVKVTQSSRYLVKRTGEKVFLECVQDMDHENMFWYRQDPGLGLRLIYFSYDVKMKEKGDIPEGYSVSREKKERFSLILESASTNQTSMYLCASSRLTGLAGDYEQYFGPGTRLTVT.

The chain is built from TRBV10-2 and TRBJ2-7; possible D gene TRBD2, 6 bases. Trimming stripped 2 bases from V and 0 bases from J, with 17 bases between. Germline-derived CDR1 and CDR2 are WSHSY and SAAADI. The CDR3 length is 17 residues. CDR3 DNA sequence: TGCGCCAGCAGTGAGCGACCCGACCCGGGACTCTCCTACGAGCAGTACGTC. It yields the protein CASSERPDPGLSYEQYV.

The chain links TRBV23-1 to TRBJ2-7, with TRBD1 matching over 8 bases. TRBV23-1 is known as an ORF, though its function is uncertain. The CDR3 is made up of 18 amino acids. The CDR3 bases are TGCGCCAGCAGTCAATCGGCCAAAGACAGGGGCCACTCCTACGAGCAGTGCGTC. It specifies CASSQSAKDRGHSYEQCV.

The V call is TRBV5-4, the J call TRBJ2-7; D may be TRBD1 (5 bases). Trimming took off 1 base at V and 1 base at J, with 12 bases between the two ends. The CDR3 has 15 amino acids. The germline gives CDR1 SGHNT, CDR2 YYREEE (reference sequence). In nucleotides, the CDR3 is TGTGCCAGCAGCTTGAGCCTAAGGGGATCCTACGAGCAGTACTTC. As protein: CASSLSLRGSYEQYF.

In this sample, this clone turned up a few times. The V call is TRBV11-3, the J call TRBJ2-1, with 11 bases fitting TRBD2. This CDR3 has 16 residues. Germline loops: CDR1 SGHNT, CDR2 YENEEA. Trimming cost V 0 bases and J 2 bases; bases outside gene matches: 0. For the CDR3, the DNA is TGTGCCAGCAGCTTAGATAGCGGGGGGGCCTACAATGAGCAGTTCTTC. Translation gives CASSLDSGGAYNEQFF.

The V gene is TRBV19, the J gene TRBJ2-7; D unresolved. This CDR3 comprises 15 residues. The germline CDR1 and CDR2 sequences are LNHDA and SQIVND (reference sequence). V lost 0 bases and J lost 6, with 15 bases in between. The CDR3 sequence: CASSIEGGQALEQYF. The CDR3 bases are TGTGCCAGTAGTATAGAAGGTGGTCAGGCACTCGAGCAGTACTTC.

V and J are TRBV7-2 and TRBJ2-1; 7 bases are a match to TRBD2. Trimming took 5 bases from V and 7 from J; bases not matched to a gene: 8. The CDR3 length is 14 residues. Looked up from germline, CDR1 is SGHTA and CDR2 is FQGNSA. As DNA, the CDR3 is TGTGCCAGCAGCCCCCAGAGTAGCGGGAATGAGCAGTTCTTC. Translation gives CASSPQSSGNEQFF.

The rearrangement uses TRBV7-2 and TRBJ1-2, with a possible D match to TRBD1 (5 bases). Trimming shortened V by 3 bases and J by 4 bases, and 15 bases separated the two germline ends. The germline gives CDR1 SGHTA, CDR2 FQGNSA. The CDR3 is made up of 15 amino acids. The CDR3 DNA reads TGTGCCAGCAGCTTTTCCATTTCCCAGGGCTATGGCTACACCTTC. As protein: CASSFSISQGYGYTF. Together with reference TRBV7-2 and TRBJ1-2, the CDR3 gives the full variable domain: GAGVSQSPSNKVTEKGKDVELRCDPISGHTALYWYRQSLGQGLEFLIYFQGNSAPDKSGLPSDRFSAERTGGSVSTLTIQRTQQEDSAVYLCASSFSISQGYGYTFGSGTRLTVV.

As for this clone: At one end the junction does not follow the germline gene, possibly because of a read error. The genes are TRBV6-1 and TRBJ2-5; no clear D gene. Per the germline V gene, CDR1 is MNHNS and CDR2 is SASEGT. This CDR3 has 14 residues. Here the CDR3 reads CASSGLALQEAQYF. As DNA, the CDR3 is TGTGCCAGCAGTGGACTGGCCCTTCAAGAGGCCCAGTACTTC.

V gene TRBV13 combines with J gene TRBJ1-1; TRBD1 is a possible D gene (6 bases). Trimming removed 0 bases from V and 4 bases from J, with 9 bases in between. CDR1 PRHDT and CDR2 FYEKMQ come from the germline V gene (reference sequence). This CDR3 contains 14 residues. The DNA of the CDR3 is TGTGCCAGCAGCTTAGGCTCCAGGGGCACTGAAGCTTTCTTT. Encoded protein: CASSLGSRGTEAFF.

A few counts support this clone. A read error may produce the germline difference seen at one junction end. V gene TRBV7-7 combines with J gene TRBJ1-3, with 8 bases lining up with TRBD1. Germline V gene data show CDR1 as SSHAT and CDR2 as FNYEAQ (reference sequence). CDR3 length equals 18 residues. CDR3 in amino acids: CASSPIPGQASSGNTIYF. In DNA form, the CDR3 reads TGTGCTAGCAGCCCTATCCCGGGACAGGCATCCTCTGGAAACACCATATATTTT. Full variable domain (rest looked up from reference TRBV7-7 and TRBJ1-3): GAGVSQSPRYKVTKRGQDVTLRCDPISSHATLYWYQQALGQGPEFLTYFNYEAQPDKSGLPSDRFSAERPEGSISTLTIQRTEQRDSAMYRCASSPIPGQASSGNTIYFGEGSWLTVV.

The rearrangement uses TRBV7-2 and TRBJ1-2; D is unclear. Germline-derived CDR1 and CDR2 are SGHTA and FQGNSA. The CDR3 is made up of 15 amino acids. The ends were cut back, 3 bases at V and 0 bases at J, with 11 bases in the middle. CDR3: CASSLDPGTNYGYTF. In DNA form, the CDR3 reads TGTGCCAGCAGCTTGGACCCCGGGACTAACTATGGCTACACCTTC.

This clone came up a few times. In DNA form, the CDR3 reads TGTGCCAGCAGCTTTGGAACAGGGGGCGATGGCTACACCTTC. Translating it yields CASSFGTGGDGYTF. The genes are TRBV5-6 and TRBJ1-2; 9 bases are a match to TRBD1. The CDR3 is made up of 14 amino acids. The germline CDR1 and CDR2 sequences are SGHDT and YYEEEE. Trimming removed 2 bases from V and 6 bases from J; junction bases left unmatched: 5. The full variable domain, with the rest looked up from reference TRBV5-6 and TRBJ1-2, is DAGVTQSPTHLIKTRGQQVTLRCSPKSGHDTVSWYQQALGQGPQFIFQYYEEEERQRGNFPDRFSGHQFPNYSSELNVNALLLGDSALYLCASSFGTGGDGYTFGSGTRLTVV.

V is TRBV5-1 and J is TRBJ2-7, with D unresolved. Germline V gene sequence: CDR1 SGHRS, CDR2 YFSETQ. The CDR3 contains 12 residues. Trimming removed 6 bases from V and 2 bases from J, with 9 bases in between. CDR3: CASTDKTYEQYF. The CDR3 DNA reads as TGCGCCAGCACCGACAAAACCTACGAGCAGTACTTC.

Worth noting for this clone: Sequence at one end of the junction differs from germline and may be a read error. The V and J genes are TRBV28 and TRBJ1-1; D not certain. The germline CDR1 and CDR2 sequences are MDHEN and SYDVKM. The CDR3 totals 15 residues. The CDR3 sequence: CASIGEVGPHTEVFF. CDR3 nucleotide sequence: TGTGCCAGCATCGGGGAGGTAGGCCCGCACACTGAAGTTTTCTTT.

This clone was detected a few times. J is TRBJ2-1 and V is TRBV5-4, with 10 nucleotides matching TRBD2. Germline CDR1 reads SGHNT; CDR2 reads YYREEE (reference sequence). There are 14 residues in the CDR3. With V trimmed by 4 bases and J by 7 bases, 5 bases remained unmatched. Here the CDR3 DNA reads TGTGCCAGCAGCGGAAGGACTAGCGGAAATGAGCAGTTCTTC. Protein sequence: CASSGRTSGNEQFF.

V usage is TRBV4-1 and J usage is TRBJ2-5, with 12 bases fitting TRBD2. Trimming cost V 4 bases and J 5 bases; bases outside gene matches: 11. Germline lookup yields CDR1 MGHRA and CDR2 YSYEKL. CDR3 length: 17 amino acids. CDR3 protein: CASSRLAGETRRETQYF. CDR3 nucleotide sequence: TGCGCCAGCAGCCGACTAGCGGGGGAGACCCGCCGCGAGACCCAGTACTTC.

On this clone itself: Germline is not matched at one junction end, which may reflect a read error. This chain joins TRBV5-1 and TRBJ1-1, with D unclear. Germline-derived CDR1 and CDR2 are SGHRS and YFSETQ. The length of the CDR3 is 15 residues. CDR3 nucleotides: TGCGCCAGCAGTTCGGGAGGGCGGAGGAACACTGAGGCTTTCTTT. The encoded protein is CASSSGGRRNTEAFF.